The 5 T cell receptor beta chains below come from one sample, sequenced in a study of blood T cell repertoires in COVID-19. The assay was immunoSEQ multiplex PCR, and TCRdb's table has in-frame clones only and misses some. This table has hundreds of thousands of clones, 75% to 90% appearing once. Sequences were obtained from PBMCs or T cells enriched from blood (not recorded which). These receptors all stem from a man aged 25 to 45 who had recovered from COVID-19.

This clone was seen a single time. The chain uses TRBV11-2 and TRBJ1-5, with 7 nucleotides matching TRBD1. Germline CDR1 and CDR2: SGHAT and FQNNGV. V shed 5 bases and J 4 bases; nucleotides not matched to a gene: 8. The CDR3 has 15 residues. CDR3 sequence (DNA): TGTGCCAGCAGCAAAACTTCGACAGGGAATCAGCCCCAGCATTTT. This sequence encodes CASSKTSTGNQPQHF.

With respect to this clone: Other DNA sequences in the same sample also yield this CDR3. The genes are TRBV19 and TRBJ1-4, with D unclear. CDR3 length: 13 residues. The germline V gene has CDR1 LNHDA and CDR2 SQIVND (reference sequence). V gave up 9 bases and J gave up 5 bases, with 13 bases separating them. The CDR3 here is CASSGQLNEKLFF. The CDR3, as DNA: TGTGCCAGCAGTGGGCAGTTAAATGAAAAACTGTTTTTT.

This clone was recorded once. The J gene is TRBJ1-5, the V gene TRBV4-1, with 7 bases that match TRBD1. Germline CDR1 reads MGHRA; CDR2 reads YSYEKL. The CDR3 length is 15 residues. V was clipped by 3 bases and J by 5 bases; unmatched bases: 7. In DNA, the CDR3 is TGCGCCAGCAGCCACGGGAGGGACAGCTATCAGCCCCAGCATTTT. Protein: CASSHGRDSYQPQHF.

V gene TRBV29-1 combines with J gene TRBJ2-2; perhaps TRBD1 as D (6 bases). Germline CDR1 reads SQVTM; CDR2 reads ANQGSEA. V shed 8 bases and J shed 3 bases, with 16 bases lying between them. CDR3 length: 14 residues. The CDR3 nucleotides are TGCAGCTTAAAGACAGGATCTGACACCGGGGAGCTGTTTTTT. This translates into CSLKTGSDTGELFF.

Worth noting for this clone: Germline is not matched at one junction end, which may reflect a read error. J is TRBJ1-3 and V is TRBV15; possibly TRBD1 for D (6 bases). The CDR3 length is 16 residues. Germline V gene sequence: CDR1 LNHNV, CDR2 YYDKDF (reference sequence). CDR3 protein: CATSRAGQSPGSTIYF. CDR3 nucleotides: TGTGCCACCAGCAGAGCCGGACAGTCCCCGGGAAGCACCATATATTTT. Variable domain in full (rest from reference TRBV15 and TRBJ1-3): DAMVIQNPRYQVTQFGKPVTLSCSQTLNHNVMYWYQQKSSQAPKLLFHYYDKDFNNEADTPDNFQSRRPNTSFCFLDIRSPGLGDTAMYLCATSRAGQSPGSTIYFGEGSWLTVV.